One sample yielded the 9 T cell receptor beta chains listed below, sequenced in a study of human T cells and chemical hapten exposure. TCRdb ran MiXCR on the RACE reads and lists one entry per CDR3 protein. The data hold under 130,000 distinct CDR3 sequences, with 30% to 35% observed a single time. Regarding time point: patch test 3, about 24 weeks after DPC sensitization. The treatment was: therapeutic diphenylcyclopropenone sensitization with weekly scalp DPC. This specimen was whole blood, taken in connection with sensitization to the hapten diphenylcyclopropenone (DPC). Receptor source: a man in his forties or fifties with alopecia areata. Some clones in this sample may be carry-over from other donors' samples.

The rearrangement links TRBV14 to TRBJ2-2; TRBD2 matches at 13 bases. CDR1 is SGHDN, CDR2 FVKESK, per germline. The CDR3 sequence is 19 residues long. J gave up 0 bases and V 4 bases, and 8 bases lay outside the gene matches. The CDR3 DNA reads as TGTGCCAGCAGCCTCAGACTAGCGGGAGGCGCCGCGAACACCGGGGAGCTGTTTTTT. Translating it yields CASSLRLAGGAANTGELFF.

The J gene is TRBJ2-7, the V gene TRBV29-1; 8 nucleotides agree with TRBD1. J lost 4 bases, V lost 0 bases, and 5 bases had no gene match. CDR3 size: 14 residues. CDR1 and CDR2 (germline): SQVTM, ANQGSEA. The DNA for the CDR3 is TGCAGCGTTGAAGACGGGACAGGATCTTACGAGCAGTACTTC. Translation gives CSVEDGTGSYEQYF.

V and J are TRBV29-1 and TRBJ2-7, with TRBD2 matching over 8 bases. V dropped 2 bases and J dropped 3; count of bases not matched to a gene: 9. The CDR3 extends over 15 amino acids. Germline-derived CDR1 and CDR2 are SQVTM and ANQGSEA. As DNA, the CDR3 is TGCAGCGTTGAAATTCGGTCGGGAGGGCACTACGAGCAGTACTTC. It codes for CSVEIRSGGHYEQYF.

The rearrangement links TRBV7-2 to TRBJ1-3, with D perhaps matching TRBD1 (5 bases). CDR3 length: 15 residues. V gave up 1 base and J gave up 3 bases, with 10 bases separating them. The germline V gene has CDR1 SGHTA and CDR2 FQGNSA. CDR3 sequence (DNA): TGTGCCAGCAGCTTAGTCATAGGGGATGGAAACACCATATATTTT. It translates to CASSLVIGDGNTIYF.

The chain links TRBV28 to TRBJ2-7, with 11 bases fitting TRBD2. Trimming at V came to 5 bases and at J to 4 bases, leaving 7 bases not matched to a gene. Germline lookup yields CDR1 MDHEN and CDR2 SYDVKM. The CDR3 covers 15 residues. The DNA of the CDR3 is TGTGCCAGCAGTAGCACTAGCGGGAGTCGTTACGAGCAGTACTTC. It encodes CASSSTSGSRYEQYF.

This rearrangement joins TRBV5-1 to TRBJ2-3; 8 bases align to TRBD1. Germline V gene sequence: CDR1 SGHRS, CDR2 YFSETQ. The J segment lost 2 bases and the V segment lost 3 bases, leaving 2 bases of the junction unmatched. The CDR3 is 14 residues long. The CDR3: CASSSGQDTDTQYF. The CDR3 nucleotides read TGCGCCAGCAGCTCGGGACAGGACACAGATACGCAGTATTTT.

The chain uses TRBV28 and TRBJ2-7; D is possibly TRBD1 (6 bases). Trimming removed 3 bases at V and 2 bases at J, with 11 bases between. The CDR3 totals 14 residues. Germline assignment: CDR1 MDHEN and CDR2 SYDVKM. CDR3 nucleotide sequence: TGTGCCAGCAGTTTTACAGGGACGGCCTACGAGCAGTACTTC. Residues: CASSFTGTAYEQYF.

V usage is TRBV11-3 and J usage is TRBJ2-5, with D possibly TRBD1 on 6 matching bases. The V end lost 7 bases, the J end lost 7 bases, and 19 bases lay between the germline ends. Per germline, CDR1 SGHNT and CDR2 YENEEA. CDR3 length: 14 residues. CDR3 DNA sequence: TGTGCCAGCACCCCACCCACAGGGATGGGGACCCAGTACTTC. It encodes CASTPPTGMGTQYF.

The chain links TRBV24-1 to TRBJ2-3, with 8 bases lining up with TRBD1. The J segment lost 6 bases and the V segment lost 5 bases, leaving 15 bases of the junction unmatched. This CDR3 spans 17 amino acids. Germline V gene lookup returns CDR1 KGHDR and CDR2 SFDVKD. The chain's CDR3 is CATSGPLGQAGGDTQYF. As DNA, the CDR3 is TGTGCCACCAGTGGTCCTTTGGGACAGGCTGGCGGTGATACGCAGTATTTT.